Sequencing of this T cell receptor beta chain was carried out in a study of response to subunit inactivated influenza vaccine. The V end lost 2 bases, the J end lost 0 bases, and 9 bases lay between the germline ends. This CDR3 is built from 14 residues. Germline V lookup: CDR1 SGHRS, CDR2 YFSETQ. This clonotype has at least ten counts. TCRdb re-called the RT-PCR reads through MiXCR, storing one row per CDR3 protein. In the table there are more than 700,000 distinct CDR3 sequences, about 20% of which are singletons. The material was PBMCs from blood, obtained around 5 days after vaccination. V gene TRBV5-1 combines with J gene TRBJ2-7; D may be TRBD2 (5 bases). The sequence was obtained from a man in his fifties or sixties who received an inactivated influenza vaccine. The CDR3 coding sequence is TGCGCCAGCAGCTTAGGCGGGTACTCCTACGAGCAGTACTTC. This gives the protein CASSLGGYSYEQYF.